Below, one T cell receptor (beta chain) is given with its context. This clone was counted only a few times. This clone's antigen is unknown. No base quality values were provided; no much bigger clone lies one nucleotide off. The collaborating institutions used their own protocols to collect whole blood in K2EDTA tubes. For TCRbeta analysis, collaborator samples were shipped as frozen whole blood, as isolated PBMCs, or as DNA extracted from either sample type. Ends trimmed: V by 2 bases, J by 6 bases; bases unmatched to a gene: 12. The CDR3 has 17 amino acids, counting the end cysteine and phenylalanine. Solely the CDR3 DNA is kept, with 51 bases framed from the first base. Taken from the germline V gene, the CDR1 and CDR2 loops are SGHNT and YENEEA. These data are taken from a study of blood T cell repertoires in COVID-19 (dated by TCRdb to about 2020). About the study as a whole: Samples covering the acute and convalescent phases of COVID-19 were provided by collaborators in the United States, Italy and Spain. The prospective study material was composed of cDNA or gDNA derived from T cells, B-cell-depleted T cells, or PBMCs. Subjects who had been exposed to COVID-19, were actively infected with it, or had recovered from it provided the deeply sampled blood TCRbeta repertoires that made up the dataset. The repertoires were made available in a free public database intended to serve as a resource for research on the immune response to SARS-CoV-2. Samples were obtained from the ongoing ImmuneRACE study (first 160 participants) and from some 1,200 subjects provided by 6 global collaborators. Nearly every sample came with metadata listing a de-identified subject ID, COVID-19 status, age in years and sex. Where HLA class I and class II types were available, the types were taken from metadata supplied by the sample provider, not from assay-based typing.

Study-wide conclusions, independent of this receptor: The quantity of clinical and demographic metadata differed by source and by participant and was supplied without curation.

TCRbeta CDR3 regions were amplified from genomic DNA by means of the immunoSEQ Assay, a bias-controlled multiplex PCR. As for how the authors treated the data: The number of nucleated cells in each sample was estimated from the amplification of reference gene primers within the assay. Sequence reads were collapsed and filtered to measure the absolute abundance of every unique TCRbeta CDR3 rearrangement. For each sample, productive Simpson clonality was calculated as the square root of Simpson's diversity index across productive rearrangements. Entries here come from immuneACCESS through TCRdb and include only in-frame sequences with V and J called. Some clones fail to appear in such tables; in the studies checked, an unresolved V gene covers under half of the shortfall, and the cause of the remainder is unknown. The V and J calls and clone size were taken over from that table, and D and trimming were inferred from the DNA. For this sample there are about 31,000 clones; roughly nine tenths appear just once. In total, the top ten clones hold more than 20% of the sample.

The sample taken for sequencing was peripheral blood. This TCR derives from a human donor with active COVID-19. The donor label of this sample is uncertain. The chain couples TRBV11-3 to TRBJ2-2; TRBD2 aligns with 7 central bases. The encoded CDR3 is CASSLQAPLAVAGELFF. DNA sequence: TGTGCCAGCAGCTTACAGGCCCCCCTAGCGGTTGCCGGGGAGCTGTTTTTT. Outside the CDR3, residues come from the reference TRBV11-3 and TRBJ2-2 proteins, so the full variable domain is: EAGVVQSPRYKIIEKKQPVAFWCNPISGHNTLYWYLQNLGQGPELLIRYENEEAVDDSQLPKDRFSAERLKGVDSTLKIQPAELGDSAVYLCASSLQAPLAVAGELFFGEGSRLTVL.